This T cell receptor (beta chain) was captured in a study of T cells after yellow fever vaccination. One entry per CDR3 protein results from TCRdb running MiXCR on the 5' RACE reads. The sample consists of approximately 27,000 distinct CDR3 sequences, 5% to 7% of them appearing once. Findings and limits, study-wide: Among sorted memory subsets on day 0, almost all vaccine-responding clonotypes fell below detection. Researchers cautioned that FACS-sorted repertoires could harbor abundant clonotypes contaminating from the bulk population.

This clonotype was detected many times. This receptor was obtained from a man younger than 45 who received the YFV17D yellow fever vaccine. The sample was PBMCs, either bulk or a sorted T-cell subset (CD4+, CD8+, memory, or dextramer-sorted; not recorded which), taken 15 days after the yellow fever booster vaccination.

In DNA, the CDR3 is TGTGCCAGCAGCTTAGAGAGGAGCCAGCGCGAAAAACTGTTTTTT. Its translation: CASSLERSQREKLFF. This chain uses TRBV7-9 with TRBJ1-4, with D uncertain. CDR3 length equals 15 residues. The V end was cut by 1 base, the J end by 8 bases, with 14 bases between. The germline CDR1 and CDR2 sequences are SEHNR and FQNEAQ (reference sequence).